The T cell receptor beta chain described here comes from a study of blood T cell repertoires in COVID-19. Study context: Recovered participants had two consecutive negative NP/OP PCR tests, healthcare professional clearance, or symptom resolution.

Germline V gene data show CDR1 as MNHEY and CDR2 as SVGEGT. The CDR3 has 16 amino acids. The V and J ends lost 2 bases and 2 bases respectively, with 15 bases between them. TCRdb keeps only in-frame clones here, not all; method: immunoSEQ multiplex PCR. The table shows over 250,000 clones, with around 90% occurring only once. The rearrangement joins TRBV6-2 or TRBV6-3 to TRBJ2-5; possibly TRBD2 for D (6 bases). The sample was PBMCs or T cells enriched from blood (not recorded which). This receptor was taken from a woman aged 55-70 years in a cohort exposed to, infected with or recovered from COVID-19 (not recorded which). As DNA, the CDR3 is TGTGCCAGCAGTTACGGGGGGTCCCTATTGCAAGAGACCCAGTACTTC. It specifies CASSYGGSLLQETQYF.